This T cell receptor beta chain was observed in a study of OX40 agonist ivuxolimab in advanced cancers. Study-wide points: The 0.1-3.0 mg/kg partial responders had among the lowest clonal expansion.

About this clone itself: Its matching antigen is unknown.

Assay: immunoSEQ multiplex PCR; the TCRdb copy retains only in-frame clones and omits some. Of fewer than 85,000 clones listed, roughly 80% are singletons. Germline V lookup: CDR1 SGHVS, CDR2 FQNEAQ. The trim removed 5 bases at V and 4 bases at J, leaving 11 bases unmatched. CDR3 length: 16 amino acids. This specimen was CD4+ or CD8+ T cells sorted from blood, taken in a trial of the OX40 agonist ivuxolimab. The J gene is TRBJ1-2, the V gene TRBV7-8, with 9 bases lining up with TRBD1. This TCR came from an adult with an advanced solid tumor such as melanoma, head and neck, liver or kidney cancer. CDR3 in DNA: TGTGCCAGCAGCAACAGGCCGGGACAGGGATTCTATGGCTACACCTTC. As protein: CASSNRPGQGFYGYTF.